The 8 T cell receptor beta chains below all came from one sample that was sequenced in a study of response to subunit inactivated influenza vaccine. TCRdb reprocessed the RT-PCR reads via MiXCR and lists one record per CDR3 protein. The profile covers just under 550,000 distinct CDR3 sequences, with 20% to 25% appearing a single time and under 3.5% taken by the ten largest. This sample also belongs to another study, concerning T cells expressing NK-cell markers. This second study says: As the method of synthesis, 5'RACE template switching with UMIs yielded TCR beta cDNA.

Sequenced material: CD4+ T cells sorted from PBMCs, taken less than 13 days after vaccination. The receptor source for this set is a man aged 45-65 years who received an inactivated influenza vaccine.

The chain uses TRBV6-2 or TRBV6-3 and TRBJ2-3; no clear D. The V end was cut by 5 bases, the J end by 3 bases, with 12 bases between. Germline V gene lookup returns CDR1 MNHEY and CDR2 SVGEGT. The CDR3 totals 14 residues. Written as DNA, the CDR3 is TGTGCCAGCAGTCAAAGGGCAAGTACAGATACGCAGTATTTT. It yields the protein CASSQRASTDTQYF.

The chain recombines TRBV10-3 with TRBJ2-7, with D tentatively TRBD1 or TRBD2 (6 bases each). The CDR3 loop spans 15 amino acids. Between the trimmed V and J ends, which lost 10 bases and 4 bases, there was a span of 23 bases. Per germline, CDR1 ENHRY and CDR2 SYGVKD. DNA for the CDR3: TGTGCCACCCTGCCGATTGAGGGGGGAGGATACGAGCAGTACTTC. This translates into CATLPIEGGGYEQYF.

The sample holds a few counts of this clonotype. This chain links TRBV7-2 with TRBJ2-1; D is unresolved. The CDR3 consists of 12 residues. Germline values: CDR1 SGHTA, CDR2 FQGNSA. V dropped 5 bases and J dropped 9 bases, with 11 bases sitting between them. The CDR3 DNA is TGTGCCAGCAGCCATAACTTCGGTGAGCAGTTCTTC. This sequence encodes CASSHNFGEQFF. Together with reference TRBV7-2 and TRBJ2-1, the CDR3 gives the full variable domain: GAGVSQSPSNKVTEKGKDVELRCDPISGHTALYWYRQSLGQGLEFLIYFQGNSAPDKSGLPSDRFSAERTGGSVSTLTIQRTQQEDSAVYLCASSHNFGEQFFGPGTRLTVL.

The chain links TRBV15 to TRBJ1-2; the D gene is possibly TRBD1 (6 bases). Trimming took off 7 bases at V and 2 bases at J, with 20 bases between the two ends. In germline, CDR1 is LNHNV, CDR2 YYDKDF (reference sequence). This CDR3 has 16 residues. In DNA form, the CDR3 reads TGTGCCACCACTATCGGGTCGGACAGACCGAACTATGGCTACACCTTC. Amino acids: CATTIGSDRPNYGYTF.

The chain combines TRBV11-3 with TRBJ2-1; the match to TRBD2 covers 8 bases. The CDR3 is 16 residues long. V shed 3 bases, J shed 7 bases, and the junction held 11 bases outside the gene matches. The germline V gene has CDR1 SGHNT and CDR2 YENEEA. The CDR3 sequence: CASSLRPGGGKNEQFF. CDR3 in DNA: TGTGCCAGCAGCTTGAGGCCCGGCGGGGGGAAGAATGAGCAGTTCTTC.

The sample holds a few counts of this clonotype. J is TRBJ2-7 and V is TRBV29-1; 7 bases are shared with TRBD2. Looked up from germline, CDR1 is SQVTM and CDR2 is ANQGSEA. The junction had 4 bases not matched to a gene; V was cut back by 7 bases and J by 1 base. This CDR3 has 12 residues. The CDR3 reads CSGGGGSYEQYF. The CDR3 DNA sequence: TGCAGCGGGGGGGGGGGTTCCTACGAGCAGTACTTC.

The chain carries TRBV7-8 and TRBJ1-5, with 7 bases matching TRBD1. This CDR3 is built from 16 residues. CDR1 SGHVS and CDR2 FQNEAQ come from the germline V gene. Losses at the gene ends were 5 bases for V and 2 bases for J; bases not matched to a gene: 9. DNA for the CDR3: TGTGCCAGCAGCCCAGGGACAGTACGTGGCAATCAGCCCCAGCATTTT. Amino acids: CASSPGTVRGNQPQHF.

This rearrangement joins TRBV18 to TRBJ2-1; TRBD2 aligns across 15 bases. The CDR3 has 16 residues. J lost 8 bases, V lost 3 bases, and 5 bases had no gene match. Germline V CDR1 and CDR2: KGHSH, LQKENI. CDR3 in amino acids: CASSPPGLAGGYEQFF. CDR3 DNA sequence: TGTGCCAGCTCACCCCCGGGACTAGCGGGGGGATATGAGCAGTTCTTC.